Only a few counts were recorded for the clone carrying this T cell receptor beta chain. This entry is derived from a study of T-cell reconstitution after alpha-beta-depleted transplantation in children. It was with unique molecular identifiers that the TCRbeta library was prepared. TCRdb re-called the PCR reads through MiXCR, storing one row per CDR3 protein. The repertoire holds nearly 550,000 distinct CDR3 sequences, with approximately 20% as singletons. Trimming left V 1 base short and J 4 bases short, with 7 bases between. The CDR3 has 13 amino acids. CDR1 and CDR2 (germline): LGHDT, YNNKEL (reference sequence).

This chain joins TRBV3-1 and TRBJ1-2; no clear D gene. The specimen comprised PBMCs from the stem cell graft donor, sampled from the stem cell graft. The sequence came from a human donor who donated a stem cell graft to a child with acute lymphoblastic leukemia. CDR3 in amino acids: CASSQGTRYGYTF. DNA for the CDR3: TGTGCCAGCAGCCAAGGTACCCGCTATGGCTACACCTTC.